This is a list of T cell receptor beta chains from one sample in a study of cytomegalovirus exposure and HLA in healthy donors. Some clones are missing from TCRdb's copy, which holds only in-frame ones; the method was immunoSEQ multiplex PCR. The sample lists 150,000 to 200,000 clones, about 12% occurring once. What was sequenced was PBMCs. The receptor source for this set is a man between 45 and 60 years old in good health and CMV-seropositive. The CDR3 runs from the conserved cysteine through the conserved F or W. D genes are given only for firm matches. Clone size is shown for a subset of rows, as once, few, many or a class of expanded clone.

few	TRBV28	TRBJ1-5	TRBD1	TGTGCCAGCAGTATCGGGACAGGGTCCCTTCAGCCCCAGCATTTT	CASSIGTGSLQPQHF
few	TRBV4-3	TRBJ2-5	TRBD2	TGCGCCAGCAGCCAAGTGTCTAGTAGCGGGGGCCAAGAGACCCAGTACTTC	CASSQVSSSGGQETQYF
.	TRBV6-5	TRBJ2-1	TRBD2	TGTGCCAGCTCCGTCGCGCGGGGGGGCCGCAATGAGCAGTTCTTC	CASSVARGGRNEQFF
.	TRBV19	TRBJ2-7	TRBD1	TGTGCCAGTCAGAAGCAGGGGGCGGGCGAGCAGTACTTC	CASQKQGAGEQYF
many	TRBV9	TRBJ1-2	TRBD1	TGTGCCAGCAGCGTAGTAGAGGGACAGGGGAATGGCTACACCTTC	CASSVVEGQGNGYTF
once	TRBV18	TRBJ1-2	TRBD1	TGTGCCAGCTCACCACCGGGACAGGGTAGAAGCTACACCTTC	CASSPPGQGRSYTF
few	TRBV5-6	TRBJ2-4	.	TGTGCCAGCAGCTCCGCCCAGGGAGCCAAAAACATTCAGTACTTC	CASSSAQGAKNIQYF
few	TRBV6-5	TRBJ1-1	.	TGTGCCAGCAGTTACTCTGACACCAGGACTGAAGCTTTCTTT	CASSYSDTRTEAFF
few	TRBV7-9	TRBJ2-1	TRBD2	TGTGCCAGCAGTCCGACTAGCGGGGCGGCGGTCTTC	CASSPTSGAAVF
.	TRBV7-8	TRBJ1-1	TRBD1	TGTGCCAGCAATTCCCGAGACAGGGGGAACACTGAAGCTTTCTTT	CASNSRDRGNTEAFF
few	TRBV19	TRBJ1-2	.	TGTGCCAGTAGTAAAATCGGTTCTCGTAATAATGGCTACACCTTC	CASSKIGSRNNGYTF
.	TRBV11-3	TRBJ1-4	TRBD1	TGTGCCAGCAGCTACGGGACAGTCAGGGATGAAAAACTGTTTTTT	CASSYGTVRDEKLFF
.	TRBV7-2	TRBJ2-5	.	TGTGCCAGCACCCAAGGTAGAGGGACCCAGTACTTC	CASTQGRGTQYF
few	TRBV4-2	TRBJ1-1	.	TGTGCCAGCAGCCAAGAGGCAGGGGCGGCCACTGAAGCTTTCTTT	CASSQEAGAATEAFF
few	TRBV5-4	TRBJ1-1	.	TGTGCCAGCAGATTACAGGGACCGAACACTGAAGCTTTCTTT	CASRLQGPNTEAFF
.	TRBV6-1	TRBJ1-4	.	TGTGCCAGCAGTGACCGGGGTTTTAATGAAAAACTGTTTTTT	CASSDRGFNEKLFF
few	TRBV4-3	TRBJ2-7	.	TGCGCCAGCAGCCAAGATTACAGGGACACCGCCTACGAGCAGTACTTC	CASSQDYRDTAYEQYF
.	TRBV5-6	TRBJ2-7	TRBD2	TGTGCCAGCAGCCCGCCGGGGGGTTTCTCCTACGAGCAGTACTTC	CASSPPGGFSYEQYF
.	TRBV4-3	TRBJ1-2	TRBD1	TGCGCCAGCAGCCTCACTTCGACAGGGGAATATGGCTACACCTTC	CASSLTSTGEYGYTF
few	TRBV15	TRBJ1-1	.	TGTGCCACCAGCAGATGGGAGAAAAACACTGAAGCTTTCTTT	CATSRWEKNTEAFF
.	TRBV2	TRBJ1-5	.	TGTGCCAGCAGTGTCTGGACAGCTCCCAATCAGCCCCAGCATTTT	CASSVWTAPNQPQHF
few	TRBV5-1	TRBJ1-6	TRBD1	TGCGCCAGCAGCTTGGGACAGGGCAATAATTCACCCCTCCACTTT	CASSLGQGNNSPLHF
.	TRBV5-1	TRBJ2-2	.	TGCGCCAGCAGCTTTTCTTTCGACACCGGGGAGCTGTTTTTT	CASSFSFDTGELFF
few	TRBV5-6	TRBJ1-2	TRBD1	TGTGCCAGCAGCCCGCTTTGGACAGGGCCCCCACATAACTATGGCTACACCTTC	CASSPLWTGPPHNYGYTF
few	TRBV11-2	TRBJ2-1	.	TGTGCCAGCAGCTTAGGCATGAGCTCCTACAATGAGCAGTTCTTC	CASSLGMSSYNEQFF
.	TRBV5-4	TRBJ1-1	TRBD1	TGTGCCAGCAGCCGGGACAGGGACACTGAAGCTTTCTTT	CASSRDRDTEAFF
once	TRBV28	TRBJ1-5	.	TGTGCCAGCAAGGACAGATATCAGCCCCAGCATTTT	CASKDRYQPQHF
.	TRBV12-5	TRBJ1-1	TRBD1	TGTGCTAGTGGTTTGCCCCCGGACAGGGTGAGCACTGAAGCTTTCTTT	CASGLPPDRVSTEAFF
few	TRBV5-1	TRBJ2-7	TRBD1	TGCGCCAGCAGCTTAGACAGGGCCTACGAGCAGTACTTC	CASSLDRAYEQYF
few	TRBV11-2	TRBJ2-5	.	TGTGCCAGCAGCCCACAGGGGGGGTACCAAGAGACCCAGTACTTC	CASSPQGGYQETQYF
.	TRBV7-2	TRBJ1-4	.	TGTGCCAGCAGCTCCGGACTTATCGGGGAAAAACTGTTTTTT	CASSSGLIGEKLFF
few	TRBV6-1	TRBJ1-4	.	TGTGCCAGCAGTGAAGGGAGGAACACTAATGAAAAACTGTTTTTT	CASSEGRNTNEKLFF
.	TRBV6-5	TRBJ2-1	TRBD2	TGTGCCAGCAGGCCTAGCGGGGGCAATGAGCAGTTCTTC	CASRPSGGNEQFF
.	TRBV9	TRBJ2-7	TRBD1	TGTGCCAGCAGCGCGCTGGGACAGGGGGTCTACGAGCAGTACTTC	CASSALGQGVYEQYF
.	TRBV11-3	TRBJ2-4	.	TGTGCCAGCAGCACTGACAGCTTAAAAAACATTCAGTACTTC	CASSTDSLKNIQYF
.	TRBV5-4	TRBJ1-2	.	TGTGCCAGCAGCTTCGCGGGGGGCGGGTATGGCTACACCTTC	CASSFAGGGYGYTF
few	TRBV6-1	TRBJ1-2	.	TGTGCCAGCAGTCCCCCTAGTACCTTC	CASSPPSTF
.	TRBV7-2	TRBJ1-2	TRBD1	TGTGCCAGCAGCTTAGCGGGACAGGGGGCTAGAGGCTACACCTTC	CASSLAGQGARGYTF
few	TRBV28	TRBJ1-2	TRBD1	TGTGCCAGCAGTACCCGGACAGGGGTCGATGGCTACACCTTC	CASSTRTGVDGYTF
few	TRBV14	TRBJ2-3	.	TGTGCCAGCAGCCAAGTCTCTTCGGCAGATACGCAGTATTTT	CASSQVSSADTQYF
few	TRBV7-9	TRBJ2-5	.	TGTGCCAGCAGTTACCCGACTAGTAAGGAGACCCAGTACTTC	CASSYPTSKETQYF
few	TRBV29-1	TRBJ2-3	TRBD2	TGCAGCGTTGGGGGACTAGCGGGGGCTACCTACACAGATACGCAGTATTTT	CSVGGLAGATYTDTQYF
few	TRBV30	TRBJ1-1	.	TGTGCCTGGAGTGGGTCAGGGTTCACTGAAGCTTTCTTT	CAWSGSGFTEAFF
.	TRBV25-1	TRBJ1-1	.	TGTGCCAGCAGTGACCCTGGGCGGAACACTGAAGCTTTCTTT	CASSDPGRNTEAFF
few	TRBV5-1	TRBJ1-2	.	TGCGCCAGCAGCTTGGTCGGGGATGGCTATGGCTACACCTTC	CASSLVGDGYGYTF
few	TRBV5-1	TRBJ2-4	.	TGCGCCAGCAGCTTCGGCGGAGAGGACATTCAGTACTTC	CASSFGGEDIQYF